Shown below are 13 T cell receptor beta chains from a single sample sequenced in a study of blood T cell repertoires in COVID-19. Produced via immunoSEQ multiplex PCR; TCRdb's table is partial and in-frame only. This sample carries about 250,000 clones, about 80% of them seen once, and the ten largest clones take roughly 10%. The sample taken for sequencing was peripheral blood. The receptors were gathered from a man aged 80 or over with acute or convalescent COVID-19.

The chain employs TRBV5-1 and TRBJ2-1; a possible D gene is TRBD1 (6 bases). The CDR3 contains 14 residues. CDR1 SGHRS and CDR2 YFSETQ come from the germline V gene. Trimming cost V 4 bases and J 4 bases, with 12 bases left between them. DNA of the CDR3: TGCGCCAGCAGCCCCTGGACAGAGTACAATGAGCAGTTCTTC. Translating gives CASSPWTEYNEQFF.

This chain uses TRBV18 with TRBJ2-3; the D is unclear. Trimming took off 3 bases at V and 9 bases at J, with 10 bases between the two ends. Germline values: CDR1 KGHSH, CDR2 LQKENI. CDR3 length: 12 amino acids. The CDR3 reads CASSPDFRTQYF. DNA of the CDR3: TGTGCCAGCTCACCCGACTTTAGGACGCAGTATTTT.

The chain recombines TRBV24-1 with TRBJ1-1, with 11 bases identical to TRBD1. The CDR3 has 16 amino acids. V shed 0 bases, J shed 11 bases, and the junction held 10 bases outside the gene matches. In germline, CDR1 is KGHDR, CDR2 SFDVKD. CDR3 sequence: CATSDLRIGQGAQAFF. The CDR3, as DNA: TGTGCCACCAGTGATTTGCGTATCGGACAGGGGGCGCAGGCTTTCTTT.

The J gene is TRBJ1-5, the V gene TRBV6-5; D is unclear. The germline V gene has CDR1 MNHEY and CDR2 SVGAGI. The CDR3 is 15 residues long. Trimming took off 8 bases at V and 4 bases at J, with 18 bases between the two ends. The CDR3 reads CASRKEQIRNQPQHF. The CDR3 region has the DNA TGTGCCAGCCGAAAGGAACAGATTCGAAATCAGCCCCAGCATTTT.

This chain connects TRBV9 to TRBJ1-2; no clear D. With 3 bases removed from V and 4 bases from J, the gap between germline ends came to 10 bases. This CDR3 comprises 13 residues. CDR1 SGDLS and CDR2 YYNGEE come from the germline V gene. The CDR3 nucleotides read TGTGCCAGCAGCGCCCGTGGCGGCTATGGCTACACCTTC. Its protein is CASSARGGYGYTF. The full variable domain, its missing parts supplied by reference TRBV9 and TRBJ1-2, is DSGVTQTPKHLITATGQRVTLRCSPRSGDLSVYWYQQSLDQGLQFLIQYYNGEERAKGNILERFSAQQFPDLHSELNLSSLELGDSALYFCASSARGGYGYTFGSGTRLTVV.

The J gene is TRBJ1-5, the V gene TRBV4-1; tentatively, D is TRBD1 (5 bases). The CDR3 covers 14 residues. Looked up from germline, CDR1 is MGHRA and CDR2 is YSYEKL. Trimming shortened V by 4 bases and J by 7 bases, and 14 bases separated the two germline ends. CDR3 nucleotides: TGCGCCAGCAGCCTGAACCAGGGTGACCAGCCCCAGCATTTT. Encoded protein: CASSLNQGDQPQHF.

The chain couples TRBV3-1 (or the pseudogene TRBV3-2) to TRBJ1-2; TRBD1 is a possible D gene (5 bases). V lost 4 bases and J lost 7, with 10 bases in between. Germline-derived CDR1 and CDR2 are LGHDT and YNNKEL (reference sequence). The CDR3 contains 12 residues. The CDR3 spells CASSPVGGGYTF. CDR3 in DNA: TGTGCCAGCAGCCCAGTCGGGGGTGGCTACACCTTC.

The chain couples TRBV18 to TRBJ2-7; 10 bases match TRBD1. This CDR3 has 16 residues. Germline V lookup: CDR1 KGHSH, CDR2 LQKENI. Losses at the gene ends were 3 bases for V and 0 bases for J; bases not matched to a gene: 5. The CDR3 nucleotides read TGTGCCAGCTCACCTCAGACAGGGGGCGCCTCCTACGAGCAGTACTTC. This sequence encodes CASSPQTGGASYEQYF.

This clone was found a few times. This CDR3 is CASSLHRSDTQYF. CDR3 DNA: TGTGCCAGCAGCTTGCACAGGTCAGATACGCAGTATTTT. J is TRBJ2-3 and V is TRBV7-9, with D perhaps matching TRBD1 (5 bases). Germline values: CDR1 SEHNR, CDR2 FQNEAQ (reference sequence). V lost 3 bases, J lost 4 bases, and 8 bases lay in between. The length of the CDR3 is 13 residues.

The chain is built from TRBV24-1 and TRBJ1-2, with 9 nucleotides matching TRBD1. This CDR3 has 17 amino acids. Germline assignment: CDR1 KGHDR and CDR2 SFDVKD. The V segment lost 2 bases and the J segment 6 bases; nucleotides outside the gene matches: 12. CDR3 sequence reads: CATSDSGTGFFTDGYTF. The CDR3 coding sequence is TGTGCCACCAGTGATTCCGGGACAGGGTTTTTTACGGATGGCTACACCTTC.

This clone has ten or more counts. The chain joins TRBV30 to TRBJ1-6, with D possibly matching TRBD1 (5 bases). V lost 7 bases to trimming and J lost 9 bases, with 22 bases between them. The CDR3 extends over 15 amino acids. Germline V gene sequence: CDR1 GTSNPN, CDR2 SVGIG (reference sequence). CDR3 nucleotide sequence: TGTGCCTTTACCTCGGGCAGGGAGGGAACTTCACCCCTCCACTTT. Protein: CAFTSGREGTSPLHF. The variable domain in full, completed from reference TRBV30 and TRBJ1-6, reads SQTIHQWPATLVQPVGSPLSLECTVEGTSNPNLYWYRQAAGRGLQLLFYSVGIGQISSEVPQNLSASRPQDRQFILSSKKLLLSDSGFYLCAFTSGREGTSPLHFGNGTRLTVT.

V gene TRBV11-2 combines with J gene TRBJ2-7; 8 bases match TRBD2. Germline values: CDR1 SGHAT, CDR2 FQNNGV. This CDR3 has 17 amino acids. V was clipped by 5 bases and J by 0 bases; unmatched bases: 12. The CDR3 loop is CASSHGRGGPYSYEQYF. CDR3 in DNA: TGTGCCAGCAGCCACGGCCGCGGGGGGCCCTACTCCTACGAGCAGTACTTC. The complete variable domain, with remaining parts taken from reference TRBV11-2 and TRBJ2-7, reads EAGVAQSPRYKIIEKRQSVAFWCNPISGHATLYWYQQILGQGPKLLIQFQNNGVVDDSQLPKDRFSAERLKGVDSTLKIQPAKLEDSAVYLCASSHGRGGPYSYEQYFGPGTRLTVT.

The V and J genes are TRBV14 and TRBJ2-7; TRBD2 agrees at 10 bases. The germline CDR1 and CDR2 sequences are SGHDN and FVKESK. The CDR3 runs to 18 residues. Trimming removed 4 bases from V and 2 bases from J; junction bases left unmatched: 14. The CDR3 DNA follows: TGTGCCAGCAGCCTAAACGACCTTCTAGCGGGGGCCCCCTACGAGCAGTACTTC. Translating gives CASSLNDLLAGAPYEQYF.